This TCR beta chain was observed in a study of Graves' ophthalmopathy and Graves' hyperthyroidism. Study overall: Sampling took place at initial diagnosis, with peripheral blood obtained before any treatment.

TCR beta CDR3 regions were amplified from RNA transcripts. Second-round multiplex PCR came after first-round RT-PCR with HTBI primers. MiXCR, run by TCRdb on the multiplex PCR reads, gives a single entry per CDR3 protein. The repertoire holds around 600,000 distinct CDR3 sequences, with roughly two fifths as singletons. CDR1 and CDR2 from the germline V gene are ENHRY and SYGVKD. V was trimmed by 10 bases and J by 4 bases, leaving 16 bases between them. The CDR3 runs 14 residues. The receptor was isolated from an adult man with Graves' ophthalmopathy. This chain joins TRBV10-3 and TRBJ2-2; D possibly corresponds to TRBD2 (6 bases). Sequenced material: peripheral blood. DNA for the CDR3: TGTGCCAGCACCCAGGTGGGGGGCACCGGGGAGCTGTTTTTT. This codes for CASTQVGGTGELFF.